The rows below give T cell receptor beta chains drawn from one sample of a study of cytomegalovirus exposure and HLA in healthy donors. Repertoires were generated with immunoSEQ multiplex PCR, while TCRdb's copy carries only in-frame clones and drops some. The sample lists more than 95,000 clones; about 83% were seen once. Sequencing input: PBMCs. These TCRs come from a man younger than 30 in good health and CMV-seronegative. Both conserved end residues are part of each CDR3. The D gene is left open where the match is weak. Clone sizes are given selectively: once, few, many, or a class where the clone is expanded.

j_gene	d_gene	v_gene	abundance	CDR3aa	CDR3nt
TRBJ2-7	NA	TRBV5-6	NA	CASSWEQVGLSYEQYF	TGTGCCAGCAGCTGGGAACAGGTCGGGCTCTCCTACGAGCAGTACTTC
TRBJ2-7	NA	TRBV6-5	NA	CASRRDDYYAYEQYF	TGTGCCAGCAGGAGGGATGACTACTATGCCTACGAGCAGTACTTC
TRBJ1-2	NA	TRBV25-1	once	CASSEPARGYTF	TGTGCCAGCAGTGAACCCGCCCGGGGCTACACCTTC
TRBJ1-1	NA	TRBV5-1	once	CASSLSGAGGTEAFF	TGCGCCAGCAGCTTGTCAGGGGCCGGCGGCACTGAAGCTTTCTTT
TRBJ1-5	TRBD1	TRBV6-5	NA	CASVPGQGSNQPQHF	TGTGCCAGCGTACCGGGACAGGGGAGCAATCAGCCCCAGCATTTT
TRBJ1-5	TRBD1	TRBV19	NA	CASSLGQDSNQPQHF	TGTGCCAGTAGTCTAGGACAGGATAGCAATCAGCCCCAGCATTTT
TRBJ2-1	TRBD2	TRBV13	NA	CASSTTPLADSYNEQFF	TGTGCCAGCAGCACCACCCCCCTAGCGGACTCCTACAATGAGCAGTTCTTC
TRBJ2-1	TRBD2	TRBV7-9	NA	CASSPGLAGYNEQFF	TGTGCCAGCAGCCCCGGACTAGCGGGCTACAATGAGCAGTTCTTC
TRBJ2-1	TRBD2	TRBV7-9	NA	CASSLGRRGLAAYNEQFF	TGTGCCAGCAGCTTAGGTAGGAGGGGTCTAGCGGCCTACAATGAGCAGTTCTTC
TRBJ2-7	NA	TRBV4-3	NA	CASSPPLKEQHF	TGCGCCAGCAGCCCCCCCCTGAAGGAGCAGCACTTC
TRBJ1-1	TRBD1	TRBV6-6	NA	CASSPRDRGITEAFF	TGTGCCAGCAGTCCCCGGGACAGGGGGATCACTGAAGCTTTCTTT
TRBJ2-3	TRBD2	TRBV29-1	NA	CSSASGADTQYF	TGCAGCTCAGCTAGCGGGGCAGATACGCAGTATTTT
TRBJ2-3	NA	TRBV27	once	CASSLYPSADTQYF	TGTGCCAGCAGTTTATATCCCTCCGCAGATACGCAGTATTTT
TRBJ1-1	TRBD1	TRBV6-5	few	CASRTGEAEAFF	TGTGCCAGCAGAACAGGGGAGGCTGAAGCTTTCTTT
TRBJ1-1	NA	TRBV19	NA	CASSISRDTEAFF	TGTGCCAGTAGTATATCCCGAGACACTGAAGCTTTCTTT
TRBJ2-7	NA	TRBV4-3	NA	CASSQDRTATYEQYF	TGCGCCAGCAGCCAAGATAGGACAGCAACCTACGAGCAGTACTTC
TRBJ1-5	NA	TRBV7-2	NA	CASSLSSVNQPQHF	TGTGCCAGCAGCTTATCATCAGTCAATCAGCCCCAGCATTTT
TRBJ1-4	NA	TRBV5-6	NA	CASSSWGVTNEKLFF	TGTGCCAGCAGCTCTTGGGGGGTAACTAATGAAAAACTGTTTTTC
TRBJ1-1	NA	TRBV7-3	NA	CASSSTTSRGTEAFF	TGTGCCAGCAGCTCAACCACCTCCCGAGGGACTGAAGCTTTCTTT
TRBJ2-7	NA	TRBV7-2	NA	CASSLKGFGLNEQYF	TGTGCCAGCAGCTTAAAGGGGTTCGGTCTAAACGAGCAGTACTTC
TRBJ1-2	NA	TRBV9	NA	CASSVGGNYGYTF	TGTGCCAGCAGCGTAGGCGGGAACTATGGCTACACCTTC
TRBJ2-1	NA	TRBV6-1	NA	CASSEVAGSYNEQFF	TGTGCCAGCAGTGAAGTGGCAGGTTCCTACAATGAGCAGTTCTTC
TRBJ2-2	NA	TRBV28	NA	CASRPTLAAAGELFF	TGTGCCAGCAGACCAACCCTAGCCGCCGCCGGGGAGCTGTTTTTT
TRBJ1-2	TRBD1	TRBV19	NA	CASSTKRPPPTGSGYTF	TGTGCCAGTAGTACCAAACGCCCCCCCCCGACAGGGAGTGGCTACACCTTC
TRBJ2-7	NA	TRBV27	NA	CASSLQGIYEQYF	TGTGCCAGCAGTTTACAGGGTATTTACGAGCAGTACTTC
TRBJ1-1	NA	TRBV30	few	CAWTAGGDEAFF	TGTGCCTGGACCGCGGGGGGTGATGAAGCTTTCTTT
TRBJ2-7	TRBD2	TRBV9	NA	CASSVVAGVYEQYF	TGTGCCAGCAGCGTAGTTGCGGGAGTCTACGAGCAGTACTTC
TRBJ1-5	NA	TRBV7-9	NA	CSSSFSDQPQHF	TGTTCCAGCAGCTTTTCTGATCAGCCCCAGCATTTT
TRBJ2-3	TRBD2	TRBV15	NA	CATSRDLLAGDIDTQYF	TGTGCCACCAGCAGAGATTTGTTAGCGGGAGATATAGATACGCAGTATTTT
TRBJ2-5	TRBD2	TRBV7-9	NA	CASSLAPAGEKETQYF	TGTGCCAGCAGCTTAGCCCCGGCGGGAGAGAAAGAGACCCAGTACTTC
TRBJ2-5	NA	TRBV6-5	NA	CASSYGLAYFKEQYF	TGTGCCAGCAGTTACGGGCTAGCCTATTTTAAAGAGCAGTACTTC
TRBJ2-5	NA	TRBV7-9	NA	CASSLRRQTQEAQYF	TGTGCCAGCAGCTTACGTCGCCAGACCCAAGAGGCCCAGTACTTC
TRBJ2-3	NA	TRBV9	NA	CASSVSGGGTDTQYF	TGTGCCAGCAGCGTCAGTGGCGGGGGCACAGATACGCAGTATTTT
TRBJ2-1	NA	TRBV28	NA	CASSTIYEQFF	TGTGCCAGCAGCACTATCTATGAGCAGTTCTTC
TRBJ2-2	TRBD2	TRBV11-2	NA	CASSSRTSLFGNTGELFF	TGTGCCAGCAGCTCCCGGACTAGCCTCTTCGGTAACACCGGGGAGCTGTTTTTT
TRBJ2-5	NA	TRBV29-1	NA	CSVDARAQETQYF	TGCAGCGTTGATGCCAGGGCGCAAGAGACCCAGTACTTC
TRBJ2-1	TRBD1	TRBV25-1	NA	CASSVYRGRDEQFF	TGTGCCAGCAGTGTGTACAGGGGGCGGGATGAGCAGTTCTTC
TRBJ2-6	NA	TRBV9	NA	CASSSTAYGSGANVLTF	TGTGCCAGCAGCTCGACAGCGTATGGTTCTGGGGCCAACGTCCTGACTTTC
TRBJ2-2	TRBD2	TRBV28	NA	CASSLRLAGAGELFF	TGTGCCAGCAGTTTAAGACTAGCGGGAGCCGGGGAGCTGTTTTTT
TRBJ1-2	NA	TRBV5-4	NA	CASSLAGFRGYTF	TGTGCCAGCAGCTTGGCAGGGTTTAGGGGCTACACCTTC
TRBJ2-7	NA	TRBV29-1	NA	CSVRGNLYEQYF	TGCAGCGTTAGGGGTAACCTCTACGAGCAGTACTTC
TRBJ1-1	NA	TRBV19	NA	CASSILQGHYTEAFF	TGTGCCAGTAGTATTCTACAGGGACACTACACTGAAGCTTTCTTT
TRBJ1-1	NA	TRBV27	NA	CASSTTENTEAFF	TGTGCCAGCAGCACGACAGAGAACACTGAAGCTTTCTTT
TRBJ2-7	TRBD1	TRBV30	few	CAYNPGTGGLEQYF	TGTGCCTACAATCCCGGGACAGGGGGCCTCGAGCAGTACTTC
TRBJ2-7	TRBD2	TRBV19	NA	CASSTYGGGREMKQYF	TGTGCCAGTAGTACTTATGGGGGCGGGAGGGAGATGAAGCAGTACTTC
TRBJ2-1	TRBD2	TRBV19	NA	CASSIGLAAYNEQFF	TGTGCCAGTAGTATTGGGCTAGCGGCCTACAATGAGCAGTTCTTC
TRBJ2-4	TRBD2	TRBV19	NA	CASSPTSGENIQYF	TGTGCCAGTAGTCCGACTAGCGGAGAGAACATTCAGTACTTC
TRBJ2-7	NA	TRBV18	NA	CASSPLSNSPPYEQYF	TGTGCCAGCTCACCCCTGTCGAACTCGCCCCCCTACGAGCAGTACTTC
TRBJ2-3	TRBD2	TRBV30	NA	CAGAGYTDTQYF	TGTGCCGGAGCGGGGTACACAGATACGCAGTATTTT
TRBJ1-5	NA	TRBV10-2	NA	CASSLTGQGQPQHF	TGCGCCAGCAGTCTAACAGGTCAGGGGCAGCCCCAGCATTTT
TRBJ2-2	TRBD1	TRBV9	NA	CASSVELTGAIGELFF	TGTGCCAGCAGCGTAGAATTAACAGGGGCTATCGGGGAGCTGTTTTTT
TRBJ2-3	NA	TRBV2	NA	CASREVTDTQYF	TGTGCCAGCAGGGAGGTCACAGATACGCAGTATTTT